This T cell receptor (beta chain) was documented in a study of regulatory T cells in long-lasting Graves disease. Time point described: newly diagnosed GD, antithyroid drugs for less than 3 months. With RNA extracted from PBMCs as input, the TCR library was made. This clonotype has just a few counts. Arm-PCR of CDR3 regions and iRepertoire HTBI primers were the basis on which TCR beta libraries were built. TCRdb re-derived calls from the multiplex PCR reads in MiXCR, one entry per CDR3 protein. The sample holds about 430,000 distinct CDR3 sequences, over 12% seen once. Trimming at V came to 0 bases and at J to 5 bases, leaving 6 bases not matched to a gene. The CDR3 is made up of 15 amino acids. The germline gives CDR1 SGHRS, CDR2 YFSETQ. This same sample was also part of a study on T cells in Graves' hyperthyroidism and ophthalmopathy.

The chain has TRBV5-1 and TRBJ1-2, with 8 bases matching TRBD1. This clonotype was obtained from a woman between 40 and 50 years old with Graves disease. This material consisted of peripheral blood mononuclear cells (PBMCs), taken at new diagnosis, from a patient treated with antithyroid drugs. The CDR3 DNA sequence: TGCGCCAGCAGCTTGGATGCAGGGGGCGGTTATGGCTACACCTTC. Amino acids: CASSLDAGGGYGYTF. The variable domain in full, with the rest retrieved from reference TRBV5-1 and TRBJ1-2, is KAGVTQTPRYLIKTRGQQVTLSCSPISGHRSVSWYQQTPGQGLQFLFEYFSETQRNKGNFPGRFSGRQFSNSRSEMNVSTLELGDSALYLCASSLDAGGGYGYTFGSGTRLTVV.